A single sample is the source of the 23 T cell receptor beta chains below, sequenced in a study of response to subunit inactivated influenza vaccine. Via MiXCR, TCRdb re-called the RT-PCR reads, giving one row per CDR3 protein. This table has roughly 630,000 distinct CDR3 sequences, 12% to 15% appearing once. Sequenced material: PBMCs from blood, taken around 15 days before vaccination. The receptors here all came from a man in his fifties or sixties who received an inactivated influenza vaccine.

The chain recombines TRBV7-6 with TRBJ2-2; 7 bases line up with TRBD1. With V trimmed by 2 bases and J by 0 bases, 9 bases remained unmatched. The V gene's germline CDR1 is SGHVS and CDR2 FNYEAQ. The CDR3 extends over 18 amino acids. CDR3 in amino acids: CASSLPIGQVSNTGELFF. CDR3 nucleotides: TGTGCCAGCAGCTTACCCATAGGACAGGTTTCGAACACCGGGGAGCTGTTTTTT.

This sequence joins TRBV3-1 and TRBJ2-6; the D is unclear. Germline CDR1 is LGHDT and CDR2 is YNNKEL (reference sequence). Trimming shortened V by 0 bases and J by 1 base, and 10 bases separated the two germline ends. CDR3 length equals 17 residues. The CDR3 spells CASSQEGRVSGANVLTF. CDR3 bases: TGTGCCAGCAGCCAAGAGGGCCGAGTTTCTGGGGCCAACGTCCTGACTTTC.

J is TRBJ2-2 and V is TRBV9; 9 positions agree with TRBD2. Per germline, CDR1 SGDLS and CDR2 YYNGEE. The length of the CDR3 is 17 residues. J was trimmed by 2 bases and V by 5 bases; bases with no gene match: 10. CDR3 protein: CASSLHGGGVNTGELFF. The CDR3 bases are TGTGCCAGCAGTCTCCACGGCGGGGGGGTAAACACCGGGGAGCTGTTTTTT.

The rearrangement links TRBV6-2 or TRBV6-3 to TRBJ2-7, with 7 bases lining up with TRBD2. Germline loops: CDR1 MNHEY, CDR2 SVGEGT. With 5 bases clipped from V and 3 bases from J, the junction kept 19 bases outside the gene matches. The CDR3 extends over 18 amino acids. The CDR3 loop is CASSTQTFAATGGYEQYF. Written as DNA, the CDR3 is TGTGCCAGCAGTACCCAGACCTTTGCCGCGACGGGGGGCTACGAGCAGTACTTC.

CDR3 sequence: CASSLAPRSGNTIYF. The CDR3 DNA reads as TGTGCCAGCAGCTTAGCGCCTAGATCTGGAAACACCATATATTTT. The V call is TRBV7-8, the J call TRBJ1-3; no clear D. Germline values: CDR1 SGHVS, CDR2 FQNEAQ. The CDR3 covers 15 residues. Between the trimmed V and J ends, which lost 0 bases and 1 base, there was a span of 7 bases.

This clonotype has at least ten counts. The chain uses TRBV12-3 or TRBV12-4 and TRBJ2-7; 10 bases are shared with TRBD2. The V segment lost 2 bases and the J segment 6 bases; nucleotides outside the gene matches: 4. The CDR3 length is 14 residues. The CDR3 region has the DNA TGTGCCAGCAGTTTAAGCGGGAGGGCCTCCGAGCAGTACTTC. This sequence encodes CASSLSGRASEQYF.

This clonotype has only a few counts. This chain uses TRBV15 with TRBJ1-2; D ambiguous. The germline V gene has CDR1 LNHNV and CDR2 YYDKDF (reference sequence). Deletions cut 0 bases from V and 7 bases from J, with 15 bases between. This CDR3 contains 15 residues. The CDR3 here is CATSRDSPAGGGYTF. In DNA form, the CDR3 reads TGTGCCACCAGCAGAGACAGCCCCGCGGGAGGTGGCTACACCTTC.

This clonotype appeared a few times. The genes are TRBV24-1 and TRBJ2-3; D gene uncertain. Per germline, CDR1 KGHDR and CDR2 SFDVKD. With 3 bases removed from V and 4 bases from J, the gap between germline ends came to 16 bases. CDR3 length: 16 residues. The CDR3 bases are TGTGCCACCAGTGATCTCAATCCGCCCTCTGCAGATACGCAGTATTTT. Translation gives CATSDLNPPSADTQYF.

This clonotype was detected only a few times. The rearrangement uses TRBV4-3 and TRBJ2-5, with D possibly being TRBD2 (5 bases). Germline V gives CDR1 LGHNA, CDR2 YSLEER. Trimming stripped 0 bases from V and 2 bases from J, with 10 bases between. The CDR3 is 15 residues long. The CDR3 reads CASSQEFGGQETQYF. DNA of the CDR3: TGCGCCAGCAGCCAAGAATTCGGAGGTCAAGAGACCCAGTACTTC.

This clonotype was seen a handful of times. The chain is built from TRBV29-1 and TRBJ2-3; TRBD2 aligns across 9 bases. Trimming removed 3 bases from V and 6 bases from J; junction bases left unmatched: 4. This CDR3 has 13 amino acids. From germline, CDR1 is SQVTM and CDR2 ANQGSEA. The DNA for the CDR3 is TGCAGCGTTGACGGGACTAGCCCCGATACGCAGTATTTT. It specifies CSVDGTSPDTQYF.

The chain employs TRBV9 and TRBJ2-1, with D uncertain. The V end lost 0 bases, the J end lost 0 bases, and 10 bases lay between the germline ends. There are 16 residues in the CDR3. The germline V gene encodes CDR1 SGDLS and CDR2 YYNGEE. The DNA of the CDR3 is TGTGCCAGCAGCGTAGACAGAAGAAGCTCCTACAATGAGCAGTTCTTC. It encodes CASSVDRRSSYNEQFF.

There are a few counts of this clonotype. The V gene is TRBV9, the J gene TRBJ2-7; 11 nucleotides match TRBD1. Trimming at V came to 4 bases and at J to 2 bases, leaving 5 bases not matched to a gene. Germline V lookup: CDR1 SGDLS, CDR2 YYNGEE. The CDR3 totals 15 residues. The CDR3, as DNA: TGTGCCAGCAGCACCGGACAGGGGGCTACCTACGAGCAGTACTTC. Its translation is CASSTGQGATYEQYF.

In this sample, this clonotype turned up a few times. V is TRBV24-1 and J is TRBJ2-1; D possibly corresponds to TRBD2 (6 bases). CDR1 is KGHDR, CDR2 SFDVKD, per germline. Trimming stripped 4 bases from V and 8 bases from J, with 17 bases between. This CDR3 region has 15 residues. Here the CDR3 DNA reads TGTGCCACCAGTGACTATACCCGGGACTCCCATGAGCAGTTCTTC. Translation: CATSDYTRDSHEQFF.

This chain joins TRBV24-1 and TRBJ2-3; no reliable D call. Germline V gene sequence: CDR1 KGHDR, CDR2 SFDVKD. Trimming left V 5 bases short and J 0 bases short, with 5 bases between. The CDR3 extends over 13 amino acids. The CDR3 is CATSAMSTDTQYF. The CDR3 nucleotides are TGTGCCACCAGTGCTATGAGCACAGATACGCAGTATTTT.

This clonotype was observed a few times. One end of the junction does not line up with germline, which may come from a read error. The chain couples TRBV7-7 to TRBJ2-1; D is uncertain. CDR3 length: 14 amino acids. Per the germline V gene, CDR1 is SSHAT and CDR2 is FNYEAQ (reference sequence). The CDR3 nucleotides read TGTGCTAGCAGCTTAGTTCAGTGGGATGGTGAGCAGTTCTTC. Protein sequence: CASSLVQWDGEQFF.

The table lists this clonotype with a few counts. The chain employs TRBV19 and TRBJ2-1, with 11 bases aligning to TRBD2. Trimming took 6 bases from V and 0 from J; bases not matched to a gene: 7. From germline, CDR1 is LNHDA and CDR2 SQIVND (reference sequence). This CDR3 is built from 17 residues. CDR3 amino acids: CASRALAGASSYNEQFF. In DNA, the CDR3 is TGTGCCAGTAGGGCACTAGCGGGGGCCTCCTCCTACAATGAGCAGTTCTTC.

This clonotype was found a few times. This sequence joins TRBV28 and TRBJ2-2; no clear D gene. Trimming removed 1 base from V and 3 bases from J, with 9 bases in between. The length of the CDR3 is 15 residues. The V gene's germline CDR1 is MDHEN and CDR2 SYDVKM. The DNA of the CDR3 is TGTGCCAGCAGTTTATTAGGCCAGGACACCGGGGAGCTGTTTTTT. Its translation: CASSLLGQDTGELFF.

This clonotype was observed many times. This chain's CDR3 is CASGLLDSGSNQPQHF. CDR3 sequence (DNA): TGTGCTAGTGGTTTGTTGGACAGTGGAAGCAATCAGCCCCAGCATTTT. The chain couples TRBV12-5 to TRBJ1-5; tentatively, D is TRBD1 (6 bases). Trimming pared 2 bases from V and 1 base from J, leaving 12 bases between. The germline V gene has CDR1 LGHNT and CDR2 FRNRAP. This CDR3 is 16 amino acids long.

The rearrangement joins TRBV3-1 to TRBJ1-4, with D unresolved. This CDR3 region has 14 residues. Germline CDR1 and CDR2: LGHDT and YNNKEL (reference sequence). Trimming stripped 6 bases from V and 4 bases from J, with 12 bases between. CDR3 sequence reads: CASRRGRGNEKLFF. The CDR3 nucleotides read TGTGCCAGCAGAAGAGGGCGCGGTAATGAAAAACTGTTTTTT.

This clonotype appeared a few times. The CDR3 DNA reads TGTGCCAGCAGTTTATCGTACAGGCAAGAGACCCAGTACTTC. Translating it yields CASSLSYRQETQYF. The rearrangement uses TRBV27 and TRBJ2-5; maybe TRBD1 (5 bases). This CDR3 spans 14 amino acids. CDR1 is MNHEY and CDR2 is SMNVEV in the germline V gene (reference sequence). Trimming took 0 bases from V and 2 from J, leaving 7 bases between them.

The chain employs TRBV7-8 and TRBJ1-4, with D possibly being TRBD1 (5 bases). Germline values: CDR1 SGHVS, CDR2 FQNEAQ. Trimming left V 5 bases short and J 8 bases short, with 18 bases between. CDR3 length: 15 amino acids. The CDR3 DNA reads TGTGCCAGCAGCATGCGGGACCCCAAGGAGGAAAAACTGTTTTTT. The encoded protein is CASSMRDPKEEKLFF.

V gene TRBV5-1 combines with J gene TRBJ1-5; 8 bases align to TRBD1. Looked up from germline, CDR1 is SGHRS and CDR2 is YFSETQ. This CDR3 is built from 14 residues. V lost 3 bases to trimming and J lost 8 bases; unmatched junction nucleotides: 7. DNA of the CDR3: TGCGCCAGCAGCTCTGGACAGGGAGGTGAGCCCCAGCATTTT. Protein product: CASSSGQGGEPQHF.

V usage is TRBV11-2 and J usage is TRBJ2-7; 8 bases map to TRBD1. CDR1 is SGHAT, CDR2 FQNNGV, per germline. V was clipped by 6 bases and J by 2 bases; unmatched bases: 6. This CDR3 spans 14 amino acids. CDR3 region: CASRSQGGPYEQYF. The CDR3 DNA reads TGTGCCAGCAGATCACAGGGGGGACCCTACGAGCAGTACTTC.